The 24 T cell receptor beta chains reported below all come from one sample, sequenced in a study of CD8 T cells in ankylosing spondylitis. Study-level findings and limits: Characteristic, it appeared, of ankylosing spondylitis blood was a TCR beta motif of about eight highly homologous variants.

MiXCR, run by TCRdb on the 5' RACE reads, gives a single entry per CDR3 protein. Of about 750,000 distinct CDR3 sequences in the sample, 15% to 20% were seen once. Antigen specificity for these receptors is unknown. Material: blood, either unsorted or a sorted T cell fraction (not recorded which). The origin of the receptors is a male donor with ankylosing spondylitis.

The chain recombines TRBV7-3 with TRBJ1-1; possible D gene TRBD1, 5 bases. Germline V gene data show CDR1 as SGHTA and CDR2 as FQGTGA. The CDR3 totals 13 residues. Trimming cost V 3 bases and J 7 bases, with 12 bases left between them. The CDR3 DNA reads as TGTGCCAGCAGCTTGGCGGGGGGAGGTGAAGCTTTCTTT. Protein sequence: CASSLAGGGEAFF.

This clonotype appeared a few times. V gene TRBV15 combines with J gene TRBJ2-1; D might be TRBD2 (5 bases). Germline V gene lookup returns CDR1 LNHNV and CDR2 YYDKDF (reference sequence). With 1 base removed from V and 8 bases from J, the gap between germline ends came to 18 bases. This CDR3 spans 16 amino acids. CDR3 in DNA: TGTGCCACCAGCAGAGGCGGTGCGACGGCGGGCGATGAGCAGTTCTTC. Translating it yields CATSRGGATAGDEQFF.

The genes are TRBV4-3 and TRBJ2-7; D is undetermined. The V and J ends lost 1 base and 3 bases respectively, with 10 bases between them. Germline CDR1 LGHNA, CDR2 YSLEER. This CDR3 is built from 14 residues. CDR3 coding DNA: TGCGCCAGCAGCCAAGCCCTCTACCTCTACGAGCAGTACTTC. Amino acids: CASSQALYLYEQYF.

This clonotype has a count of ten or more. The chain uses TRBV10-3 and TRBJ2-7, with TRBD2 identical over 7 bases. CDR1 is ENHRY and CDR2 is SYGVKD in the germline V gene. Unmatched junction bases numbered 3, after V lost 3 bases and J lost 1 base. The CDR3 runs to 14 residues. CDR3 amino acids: CAISDPGRSYEQYF. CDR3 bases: TGTGCCATCAGTGACCCCGGGAGGTCCTACGAGCAGTACTTC.

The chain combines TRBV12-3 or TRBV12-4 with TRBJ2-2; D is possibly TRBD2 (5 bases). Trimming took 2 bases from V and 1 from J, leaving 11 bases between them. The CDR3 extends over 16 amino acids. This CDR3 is CASSLNPGKNTGELFF. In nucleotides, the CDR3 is TGTGCCAGCAGTTTAAATCCCGGGAAGAACACCGGGGAGCTGTTTTTT.

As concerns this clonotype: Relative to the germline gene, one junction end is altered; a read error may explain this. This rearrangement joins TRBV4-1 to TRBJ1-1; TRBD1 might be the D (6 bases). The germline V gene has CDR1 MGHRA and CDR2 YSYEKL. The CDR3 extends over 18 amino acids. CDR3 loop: CASSQDPPGTYPNAEAFF. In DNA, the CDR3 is TGCGCCAGCAGCCAAGATCCCCCCGGGACATACCCGAACGCTGAAGCTTTCTTT.

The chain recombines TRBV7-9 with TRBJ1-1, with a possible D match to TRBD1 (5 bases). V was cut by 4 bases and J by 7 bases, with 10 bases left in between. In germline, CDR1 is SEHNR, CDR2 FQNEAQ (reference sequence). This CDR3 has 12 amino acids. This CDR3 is CASSSDGGEAFF. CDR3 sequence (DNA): TGTGCCAGCAGCTCAGACGGGGGTGAAGCTTTCTTT.

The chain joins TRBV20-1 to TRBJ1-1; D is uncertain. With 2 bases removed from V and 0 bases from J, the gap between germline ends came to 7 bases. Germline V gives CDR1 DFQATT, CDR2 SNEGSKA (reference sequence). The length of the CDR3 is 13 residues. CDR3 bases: TGCAGTGCTAGACAGTCGATGAACACTGAAGCTTTCTTT. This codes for CSARQSMNTEAFF.

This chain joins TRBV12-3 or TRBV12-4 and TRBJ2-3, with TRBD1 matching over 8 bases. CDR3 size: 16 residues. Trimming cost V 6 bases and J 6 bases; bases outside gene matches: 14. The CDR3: CASSPADRAIEDTQYF. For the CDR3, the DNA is TGTGCCAGCAGCCCTGCGGACAGGGCGATAGAGGATACGCAGTATTTT.

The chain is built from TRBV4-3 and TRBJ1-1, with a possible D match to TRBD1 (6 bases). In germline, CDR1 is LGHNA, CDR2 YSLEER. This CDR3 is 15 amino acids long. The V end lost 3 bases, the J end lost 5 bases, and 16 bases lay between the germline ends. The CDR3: CASSHGGGVKTEAFF. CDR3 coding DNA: TGCGCCAGCAGCCACGGCGGGGGCGTAAAAACTGAAGCTTTCTTT.

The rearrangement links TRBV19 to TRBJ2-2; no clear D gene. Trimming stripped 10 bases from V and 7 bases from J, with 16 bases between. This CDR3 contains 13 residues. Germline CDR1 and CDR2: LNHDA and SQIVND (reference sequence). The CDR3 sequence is CANPSNLIGELFF. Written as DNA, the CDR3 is TGTGCCAACCCAAGTAATCTGATCGGGGAGCTGTTTTTT.

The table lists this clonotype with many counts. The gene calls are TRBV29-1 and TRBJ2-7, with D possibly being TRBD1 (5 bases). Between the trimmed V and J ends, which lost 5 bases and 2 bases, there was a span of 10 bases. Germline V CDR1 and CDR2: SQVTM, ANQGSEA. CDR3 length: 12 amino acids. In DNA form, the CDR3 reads TGCAGCGTTTCTACAGGTACCTACGAGCAGTACTTC. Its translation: CSVSTGTYEQYF.

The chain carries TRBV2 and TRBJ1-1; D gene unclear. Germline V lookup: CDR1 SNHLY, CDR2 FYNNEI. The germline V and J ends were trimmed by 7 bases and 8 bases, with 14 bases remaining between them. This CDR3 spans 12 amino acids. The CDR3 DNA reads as TGTGCCAGCATATGGGCCCCACCCGAAGCTTTCTTT. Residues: CASIWAPPEAFF.

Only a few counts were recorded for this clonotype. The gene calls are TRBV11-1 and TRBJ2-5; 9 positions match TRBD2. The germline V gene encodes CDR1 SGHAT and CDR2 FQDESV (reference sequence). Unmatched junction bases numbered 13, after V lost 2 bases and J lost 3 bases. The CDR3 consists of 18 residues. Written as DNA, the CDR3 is TGTGCCAGCAGCTTAAGCCTAGCGGGGTACGAACAAGAAGAGACCCAGTACTTC. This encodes CASSLSLAGYEQEETQYF.

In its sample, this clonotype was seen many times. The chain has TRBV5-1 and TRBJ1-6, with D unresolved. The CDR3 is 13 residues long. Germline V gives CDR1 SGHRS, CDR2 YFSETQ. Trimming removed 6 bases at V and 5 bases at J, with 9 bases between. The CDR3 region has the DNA TGCGCCAGCAAATTCATCGATAATTCACCCCTCCACTTT. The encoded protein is CASKFIDNSPLHF.

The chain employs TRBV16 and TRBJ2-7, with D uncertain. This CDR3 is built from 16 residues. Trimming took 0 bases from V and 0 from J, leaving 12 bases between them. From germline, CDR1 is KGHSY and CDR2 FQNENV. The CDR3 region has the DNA TGTGCCAGCAGCCAATCCGCCGCACCTTCCTCCTACGAGCAGTACTTC. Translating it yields CASSQSAAPSSYEQYF.

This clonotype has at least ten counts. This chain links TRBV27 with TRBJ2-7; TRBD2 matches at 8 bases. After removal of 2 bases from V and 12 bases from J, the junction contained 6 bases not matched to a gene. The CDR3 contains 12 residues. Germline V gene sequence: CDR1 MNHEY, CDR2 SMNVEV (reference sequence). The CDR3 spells CASSLAAGVLYF. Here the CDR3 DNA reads TGTGCCAGCAGTTTAGCAGCGGGAGTATTGTACTTC.

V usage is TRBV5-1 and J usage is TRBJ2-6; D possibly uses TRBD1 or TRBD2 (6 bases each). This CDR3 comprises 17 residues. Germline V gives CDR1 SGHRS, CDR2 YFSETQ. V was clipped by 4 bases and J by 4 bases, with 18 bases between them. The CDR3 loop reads CASSPVWGASGANVLTF. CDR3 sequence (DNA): TGCGCCAGCAGCCCGGTTTGGGGGGCATCAGGGGCCAACGTCCTGACTTTC.

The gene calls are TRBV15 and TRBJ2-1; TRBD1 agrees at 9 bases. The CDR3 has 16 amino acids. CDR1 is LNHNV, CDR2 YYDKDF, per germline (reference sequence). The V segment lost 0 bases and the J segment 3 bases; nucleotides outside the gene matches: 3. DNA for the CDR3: TGTGCCACCAGCAGAGAGGGACAGGGATTCTACAATGAGCAGTTCTTC. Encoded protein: CATSREGQGFYNEQFF.

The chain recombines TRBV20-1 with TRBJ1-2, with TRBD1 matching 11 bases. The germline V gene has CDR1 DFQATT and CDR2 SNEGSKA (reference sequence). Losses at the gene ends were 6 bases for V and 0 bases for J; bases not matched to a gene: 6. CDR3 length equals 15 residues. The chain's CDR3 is CSARDRGTANYGYTF. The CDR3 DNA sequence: TGCAGTGCAAGGGACAGGGGGACGGCTAACTATGGCTACACCTTC.

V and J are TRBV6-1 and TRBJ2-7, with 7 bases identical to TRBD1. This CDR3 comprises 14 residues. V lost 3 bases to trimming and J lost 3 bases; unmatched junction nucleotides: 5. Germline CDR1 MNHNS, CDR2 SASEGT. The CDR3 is CASSEGQWNYEQYF. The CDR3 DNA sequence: TGTGCCAGCAGTGAGGGACAGTGGAACTACGAGCAGTACTTC.

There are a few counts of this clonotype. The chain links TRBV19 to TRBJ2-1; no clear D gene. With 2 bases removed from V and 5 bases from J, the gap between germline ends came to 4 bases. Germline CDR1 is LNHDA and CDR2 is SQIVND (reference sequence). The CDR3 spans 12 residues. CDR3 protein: CASSIYNNEQFF. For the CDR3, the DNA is TGTGCCAGTAGTATATACAACAATGAGCAGTTCTTC.

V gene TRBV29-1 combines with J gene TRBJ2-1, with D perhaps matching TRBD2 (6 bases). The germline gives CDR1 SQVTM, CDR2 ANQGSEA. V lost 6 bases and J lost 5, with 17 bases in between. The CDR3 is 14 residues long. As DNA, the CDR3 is TGCAGCGTAGTTAGCGGACCGTGGAACAATGAGCAGTTCTTC. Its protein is CSVVSGPWNNEQFF.

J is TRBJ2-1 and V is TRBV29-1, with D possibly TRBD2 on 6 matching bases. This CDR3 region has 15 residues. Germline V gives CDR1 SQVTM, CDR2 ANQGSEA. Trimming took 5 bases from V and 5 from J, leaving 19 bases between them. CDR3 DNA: TGCAGCGTTTTCTGGGGGGTAGCGGCCGACAATGAGCAGTTCTTC. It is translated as CSVFWGVAADNEQFF.